This T cell receptor beta chain was sequenced during a study of blood T cells in healthy people across ages. On the study more broadly: About one barcoded beta molecule per two T cells came from capture by template switching. Overall study findings and caveats: Estimates based on one million T cells were treated as lower bounds.

Comment on this clonotype: No antigen is known for it.

Together with a sample-barcoded 5' primer, a J-beta primer mix was included in a second PCR lasting about 7 to 12 cycles. Each TCR beta cDNA got a 12-nucleotide random molecular identifier. TCRdb reprocessed the 5' RACE reads via MiXCR and lists one record per CDR3 protein. The sample shows 660,000 or so distinct CDR3 sequences, about 53% of them seen only once. The CDR3 has 15 amino acids. The ends lost 0 bases at V and 4 bases at J; junction bases unmatched: 3. Germline V gives CDR1 MGHRA, CDR2 YSYEKL. The V and J genes are TRBV4-1 and TRBJ2-7; 10 bases are shared with TRBD2. The clonotype originates from a man aged 60-69 years in good health. Sequencing was done on a sample of blood. The CDR3 sequence: CASSQEPSGGYEQYF. CDR3 DNA: TGCGCCAGCAGCCAAGAACCTAGCGGGGGATACGAGCAGTACTTC.